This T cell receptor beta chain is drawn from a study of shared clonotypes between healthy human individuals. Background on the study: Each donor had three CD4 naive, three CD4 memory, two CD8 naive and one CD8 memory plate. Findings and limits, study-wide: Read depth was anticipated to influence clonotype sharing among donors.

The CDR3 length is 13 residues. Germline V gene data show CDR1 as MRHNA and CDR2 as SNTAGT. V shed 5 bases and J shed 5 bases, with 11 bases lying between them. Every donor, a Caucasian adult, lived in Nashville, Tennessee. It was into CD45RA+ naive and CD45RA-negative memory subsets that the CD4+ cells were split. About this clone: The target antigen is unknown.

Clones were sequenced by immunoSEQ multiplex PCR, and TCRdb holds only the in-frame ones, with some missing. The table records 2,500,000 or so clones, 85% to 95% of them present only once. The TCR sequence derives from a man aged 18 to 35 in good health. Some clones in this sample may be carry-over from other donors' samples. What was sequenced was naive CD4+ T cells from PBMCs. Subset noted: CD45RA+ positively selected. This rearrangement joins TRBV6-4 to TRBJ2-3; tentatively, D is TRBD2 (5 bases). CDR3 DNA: TGTGCCAGCAGTTTTGTCGAGGGAGATACGCAGTATTTT. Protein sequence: CASSFVEGDTQYF.